The clone carrying this T cell receptor beta chain was detected once. Individuals aged about 18 to 100 years were recruited from 24 US areas. Generated by immunoSEQ multiplex PCR, the TCRdb table keeps only in-frame clones and is missing some. The repertoire holds over 150,000 clones, with around 81% as singletons. This entry belongs to a study of blood T cell repertoires in COVID-19. The V segment lost 3 bases and the J segment 8 bases; nucleotides outside the gene matches: 3. CDR3 length: 12 amino acids. Germline CDR1 and CDR2: SQVTM and ANQGSEA. Sequencing input: PBMCs or T cells enriched from blood (not recorded which). This TCR came from a man between 40 and 49 years old who had recovered from COVID-19. V is TRBV29-1 and J is TRBJ1-2; 10 positions agree with TRBD1. CDR3 amino acids: CSVEGQGTGYTF. As DNA, the CDR3 is TGCAGCGTTGAGGGACAGGGGACAGGCTACACCTTC.